Below, one TCR beta chain is given with its context. Method: immunoSEQ multiplex PCR; TCRdb's copy keeps in-frame clones and lacks some. The table has fewer than 150,000 clones, more than 70% seen once. The source of the sample is a study of T cell responses to AZD1222 COVID-19 vaccine. This receptor was taken from an adult who received the AZD1222 COVID-19 vaccine. The sample here was peripheral blood, taken 28 days after the second AZD1222 dose.

DNA for the CDR3: TGTGCCAGCAGCGCACTCGCCAGGGGTGGCAGTACCTCCTATAATTCACCCCTCCACTTT. It specifies CASSALARGGSTSYNSPLHF. The chain carries TRBV7-8 and TRBJ1-6; D perhaps matches TRBD1 (6 bases). The germline V gene has CDR1 SGHVS and CDR2 FQNEAQ. V lost 5 bases, J lost 0 bases, and 23 bases lay in between. The length of the CDR3 is 20 residues.